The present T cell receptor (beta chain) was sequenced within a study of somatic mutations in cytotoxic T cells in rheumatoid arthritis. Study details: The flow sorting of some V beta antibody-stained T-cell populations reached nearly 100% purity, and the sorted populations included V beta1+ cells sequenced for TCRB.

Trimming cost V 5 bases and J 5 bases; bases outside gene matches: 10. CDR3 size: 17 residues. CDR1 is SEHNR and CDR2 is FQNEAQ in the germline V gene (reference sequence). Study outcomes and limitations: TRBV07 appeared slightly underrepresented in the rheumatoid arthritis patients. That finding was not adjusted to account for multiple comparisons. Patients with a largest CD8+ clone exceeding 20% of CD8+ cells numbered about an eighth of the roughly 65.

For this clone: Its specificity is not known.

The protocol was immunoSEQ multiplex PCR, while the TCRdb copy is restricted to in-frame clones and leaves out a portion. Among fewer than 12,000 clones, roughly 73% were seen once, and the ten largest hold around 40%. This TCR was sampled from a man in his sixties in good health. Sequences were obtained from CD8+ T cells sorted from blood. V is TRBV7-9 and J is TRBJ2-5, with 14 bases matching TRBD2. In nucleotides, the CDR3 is TGTGCCAGCAGCCCTAGGGGACTAGCGGGAGTGGGGGAGACCCAGTACTTC. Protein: CASSPRGLAGVGETQYF.